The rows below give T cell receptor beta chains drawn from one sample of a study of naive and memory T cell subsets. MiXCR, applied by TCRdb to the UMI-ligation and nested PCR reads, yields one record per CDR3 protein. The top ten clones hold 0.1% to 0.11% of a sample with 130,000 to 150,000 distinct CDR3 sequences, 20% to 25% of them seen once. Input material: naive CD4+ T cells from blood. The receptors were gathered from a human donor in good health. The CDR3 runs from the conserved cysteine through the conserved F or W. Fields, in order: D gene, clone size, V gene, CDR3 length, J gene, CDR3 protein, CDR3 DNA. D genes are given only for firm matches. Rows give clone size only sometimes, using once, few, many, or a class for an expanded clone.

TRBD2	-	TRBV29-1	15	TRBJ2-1	CSAKSSGSHLNEQFF	TGCAGCGCCAAATCTAGCGGGAGCCACTTGAATGAGCAGTTCTTC
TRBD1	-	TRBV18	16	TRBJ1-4	CASSPPMVGDSEKLFF	TGTGCCAGCTCACCACCGATGGTCGGGGACAGTGAAAAACTGTTTTTT
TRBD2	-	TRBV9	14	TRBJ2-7	CASSLRGDGYEQYF	TGTGCCAGCAGCCTCCGGGGGGATGGGTACGAGCAGTACTTC
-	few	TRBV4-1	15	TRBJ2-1	CASSQVSFGGNEQFF	TGCGCCAGCAGCCAAGTGAGCTTCGGGGGCAATGAGCAGTTCTTC
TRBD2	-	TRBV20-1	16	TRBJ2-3	CSASTSGRSGTDTQYF	TGCAGTGCTAGTACTAGCGGGAGATCGGGCACAGATACGCAGTATTTT
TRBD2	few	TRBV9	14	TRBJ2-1	CASSVGLAVNEQFF	TGTGCCAGCAGCGTAGGGCTAGCGGTCAATGAGCAGTTCTTC
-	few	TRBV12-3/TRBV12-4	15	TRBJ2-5	CASTLGRGVGETQYF	TGTGCCAGCACCTTAGGCAGGGGAGTAGGAGAGACCCAGTACTTC
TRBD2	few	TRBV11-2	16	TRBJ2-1	CASSPGLAGGHVEQFF	TGTGCCAGCAGCCCTGGACTAGCGGGAGGCCACGTTGAGCAGTTCTTC
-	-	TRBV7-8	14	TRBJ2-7	CASSLLRGGYEQYF	TGTGCCAGCAGCTTACTACGGGGCGGCTACGAGCAGTACTTC
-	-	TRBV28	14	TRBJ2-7	CASSLSGDFYEQYF	TGTGCCAGCAGTTTATCTGGGGACTTCTACGAGCAGTACTTC
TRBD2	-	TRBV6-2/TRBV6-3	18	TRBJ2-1	CASSSLLAGVAVGGEQFF	TGTGCCAGCAGTTCCCTACTAGCGGGAGTAGCGGTAGGCGGTGAGCAGTTCTTC
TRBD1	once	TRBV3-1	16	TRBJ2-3	CASSHRRGQGSDTQYF	TGTGCCAGCAGCCACCGAAGGGGGCAGGGCTCAGATACGCAGTATTTT
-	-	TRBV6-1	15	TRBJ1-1	CASSEGRVGYTEAFF	TGTGCCAGCAGTGAAGGACGGGTCGGGTACACTGAAGCTTTCTTT
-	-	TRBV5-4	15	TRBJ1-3	CASSLRGSSGNTIYF	TGTGCCAGCAGCTTGCGCGGGAGCTCTGGAAACACCATATATTTT
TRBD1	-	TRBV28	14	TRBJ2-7	CASSWTGASYEQYF	TGTGCCAGCAGTTGGACAGGGGCGTCCTACGAGCAGTACTTC
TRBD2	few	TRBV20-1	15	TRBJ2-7	CSARASSGSSYEQYF	TGCAGTGCTAGGGCCTCTAGCGGGAGCTCCTACGAGCAGTACTTC
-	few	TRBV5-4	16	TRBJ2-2	CASSLVGKTVSGELFF	TGTGCCAGCAGCTTGGTCGGGAAGACTGTTTCCGGGGAGCTGTTTTTT
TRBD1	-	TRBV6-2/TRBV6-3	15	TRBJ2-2	CASDSGQGHTGELFF	TGTGCCAGCGATAGTGGACAGGGACACACCGGGGAGCTGTTTTTT
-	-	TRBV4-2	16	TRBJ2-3	CASSQGTGSDTDTQYF	TGTGCCAGCAGCCAGGGGACCGGGAGTGATACAGATACGCAGTATTTT
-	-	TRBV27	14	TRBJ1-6	CASSPFLVNSPLHF	TGTGCCAGCAGTCCCTTCTTGGTTAATTCACCCCTCCACTTT
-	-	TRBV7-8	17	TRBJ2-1	CASSLGRGSGHSGEQFF	TGTGCCAGCAGCTTAGGTCGGGGGAGCGGGCATTCCGGCGAGCAGTTCTTC
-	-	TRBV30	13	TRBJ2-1	CAATRTVVNEQFF	TGTGCCGCCACCAGGACAGTCGTCAATGAGCAGTTCTTC
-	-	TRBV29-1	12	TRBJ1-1	CSVNHLNTEAFF	TGCAGCGTTAATCACTTGAACACTGAAGCTTTCTTT
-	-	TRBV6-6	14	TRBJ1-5	CASRGRTADQPQHF	TGTGCCAGCAGAGGACGGACAGCTGATCAGCCCCAGCATTTT
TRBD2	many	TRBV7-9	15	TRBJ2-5	CASSSLAGVGETQYF	TGTGCCAGCAGCTCTCTAGCGGGAGTCGGTGAGACCCAGTACTTC
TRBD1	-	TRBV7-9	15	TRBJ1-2	CASSVTGGRGYGYTF	TGTGCCAGCAGCGTGACAGGGGGCCGAGGCTATGGCTACACCTTC
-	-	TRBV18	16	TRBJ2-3	CASSQNRAPSTDTQYF	TGTGCCAGCTCCCAAAACAGGGCTCCTAGCACAGATACGCAGTATTTT
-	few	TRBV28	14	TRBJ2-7	CASSLGVYSYEQYF	TGTGCCAGCAGTTTAGGTGTGTACTCCTACGAGCAGTACTTC
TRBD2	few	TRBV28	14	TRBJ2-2	CASRSSGSTGELFF	TGTGCCAGCCGATCTAGCGGAAGTACCGGGGAGCTGTTTTTT
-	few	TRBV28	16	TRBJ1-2	CAVRSPLGTLNYGYTF	TGTGCCGTTCGTAGCCCCCTGGGGACACTTAACTATGGCTACACCTTC
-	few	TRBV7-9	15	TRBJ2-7	CASSLGVQDYYEQYF	TGTGCCAGCAGCTTAGGAGTACAGGACTACTACGAGCAGTACTTC
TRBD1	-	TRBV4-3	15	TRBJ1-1	CASSQETGRNTEAFF	TGCGCCAGCAGCCAAGAGACAGGGAGGAACACTGAAGCTTTCTTT
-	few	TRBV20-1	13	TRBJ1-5	CSAREYSNQPQHF	TGCAGTGCTAGAGAATATAGCAATCAGCCCCAGCATTTT
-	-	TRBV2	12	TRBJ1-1	CASNPGWTEAFF	TGTGCCAGCAATCCAGGGTGGACTGAAGCTTTCTTT
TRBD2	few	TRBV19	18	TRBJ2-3	CASSISSSSGSIADTQYF	TGTGCCAGTAGTATCAGCTCCTCTAGCGGGAGTATCGCAGATACGCAGTATTTT
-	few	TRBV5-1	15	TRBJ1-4	CASTKTLGIGEKLFF	TGCGCCAGCACCAAAACCCTAGGGATTGGTGAAAAACTGTTTTTT
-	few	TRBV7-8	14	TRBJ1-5	CASSLETAGQPQHF	TGTGCCAGCAGCTTAGAAACAGCCGGCCAGCCCCAGCATTTT
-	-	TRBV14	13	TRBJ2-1	CASSPLGPMGQFF	TGTGCCAGCAGCCCTCTGGGGCCCATGGGGCAGTTCTTC
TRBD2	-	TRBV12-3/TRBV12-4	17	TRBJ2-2	CASSSGTSGSITGELFF	TGTGCCAGCAGTTCAGGGACTAGCGGGAGTATCACCGGGGAGCTGTTTTTT
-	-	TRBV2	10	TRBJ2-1	CASRGNEQFF	TGTGCCAGCAGAGGCAATGAGCAGTTCTTC
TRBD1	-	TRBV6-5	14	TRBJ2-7	CASSRDRRFYEQYF	TGTGCCAGCAGCAGGGACAGGCGCTTCTACGAGCAGTACTTC
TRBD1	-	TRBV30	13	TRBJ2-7	CAWTGTGTYEQYF	TGTGCCTGGACCGGGACAGGGACCTACGAGCAGTACTTC
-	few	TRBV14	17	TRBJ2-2	CASSQDLTASQGGELFF	TGTGCCAGCAGCCAAGATCTGACGGCTTCCCAGGGCGGGGAGCTGTTTTTT
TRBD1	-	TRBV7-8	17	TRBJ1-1	CASSLRGRPGMNTEAFF	TGTGCCAGCAGCTTAAGGGGGCGGCCCGGAATGAACACTGAAGCTTTCTTT
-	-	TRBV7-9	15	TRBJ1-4	CASSRLEATNEKLFF	TGTGCCAGCAGCCGTTTAGAAGCAACTAATGAAAAACTGTTTTTT
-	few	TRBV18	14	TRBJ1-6	CASSPPAEGSPLHF	TGTGCCAGCTCACCGCCCGCCGAGGGTTCACCCCTCCACTTT
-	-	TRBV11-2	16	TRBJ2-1	CASSLVATVSYNEQFF	TGTGCCAGCAGCTTAGTAGCGACAGTCTCCTACAATGAGCAGTTCTTC
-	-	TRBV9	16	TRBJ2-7	CASSVEEGRGSYEQYF	TGTGCCAGCAGCGTAGAGGAGGGCCGGGGCTCCTACGAGCAGTACTTC
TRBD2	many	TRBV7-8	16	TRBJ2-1	CASSDPLAGVTYEQFF	TGTGCCAGCAGCGACCCACTAGCGGGAGTTACTTATGAGCAGTTCTTC
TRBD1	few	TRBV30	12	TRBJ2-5	CAWRTGGETQYF	TGTGCCTGGCGCACAGGGGGAGAGACCCAGTACTTC
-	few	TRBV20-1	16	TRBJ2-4	CSAILHEQGLLNIQYF	TGCAGTGCTATACTACATGAACAGGGACTTCTAAACATTCAGTACTTC
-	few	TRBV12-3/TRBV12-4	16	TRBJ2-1	CASSFGLDSSYNEQFF	TGTGCCAGCAGTTTCGGGCTAGATAGCTCCTACAATGAGCAGTTCTTC
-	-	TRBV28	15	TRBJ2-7	CASSFLSAVSYEQYF	TGTGCCAGCAGTTTTCTCAGCGCTGTCTCCTACGAGCAGTACTTC
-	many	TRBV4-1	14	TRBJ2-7	CASSQVQSSYEQYF	TGCGCCAGCAGCCAAGTCCAGAGCTCCTACGAGCAGTACTTC
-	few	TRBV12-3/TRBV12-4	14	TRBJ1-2	CASSFGRDNYGYTF	TGTGCCAGCAGTTTTGGCAGGGATAACTATGGCTACACCTTC
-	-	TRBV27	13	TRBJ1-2	CASSLEGLGGYTF	TGTGCCAGCAGTTTAGAGGGTCTAGGTGGCTACACCTTC
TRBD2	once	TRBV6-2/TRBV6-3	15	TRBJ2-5	CASSTGTSGQETQYF	TGTGCCAGCAGTACCGGGACTAGCGGACAAGAGACCCAGTACTTC